The 14 T cell receptor beta chains listed next were all sequenced from one sample in a study of PD-1 blockade in classical Hodgkin lymphoma. Following autologous stem cell transplantation, relapse occurred in every patient, and exposure to brentuximab vedotin varied. Purification of CD4+ T cells from thawed PBMCs was achieved by magnetic negative selection. TCRdb keeps only in-frame clones here, not all; method: immunoSEQ multiplex PCR. The repertoire consists of 25,000 or so clones, with more than 60% occurring once and the leading ten covering over 2%. Sequences were derived from CD4+ T cells from blood, sampled at baseline. These receptors came from a human donor with classical Hodgkin lymphoma.

This chain links TRBV27 with TRBJ2-1; D remains ambiguous. This CDR3 spans 14 amino acids. Per germline, CDR1 MNHEY and CDR2 SMNVEV (reference sequence). Trimming took 3 bases from V and 0 from J, leaving 6 bases between them. CDR3 nucleotide sequence: TGTGCCAGCAGTTTCGACCTCTCCTACAATGAGCAGTTCTTC. Translation: CASSFDLSYNEQFF.

CDR3 sequence: CAWSVGEGRRGTQYF. CDR3 coding DNA: TGTGCCTGGAGTGTAGGGGAGGGGCGAAGGGGTACGCAGTATTTT. V and J are TRBV30 and TRBJ2-3; 7 positions match TRBD2. With 0 bases clipped from V and 8 bases from J, the junction kept 11 bases outside the gene matches. This CDR3 region has 15 residues. Germline V gene sequence: CDR1 GTSNPN, CDR2 SVGIG (reference sequence).

A few counts support this clone. The rearrangement links TRBV15 to TRBJ1-5; 7 bases match TRBD1. The CDR3 extends over 17 amino acids. Per the germline V gene, CDR1 is LNHNV and CDR2 is YYDKDF (reference sequence). V lost 1 base and J lost 0; bases outside the gene matches: 6. CDR3 in amino acids: CATSRGTGVYSNQPQHF. CDR3 DNA: TGTGCCACCAGCAGAGGGACAGGAGTCTATAGCAATCAGCCCCAGCATTTT.

The genes are TRBV19 and TRBJ1-4; TRBD1 matches 10 bases. V was clipped by 10 bases and J by 0 bases; unmatched bases: 11. The CDR3 is made up of 17 amino acids. From germline, CDR1 is LNHDA and CDR2 SQIVND (reference sequence). CDR3 nucleotides: TGTGCCACTCGGGACAGGGGTCTTCCGACAACTAATGAAAAACTGTTTTTT. Residues: CATRDRGLPTTNEKLFF.

This chain joins TRBV6-5 and TRBJ2-1; D gene uncertain. Germline CDR1 is MNHEY and CDR2 is SVGAGI. The CDR3 sequence is 13 residues long. V lost 5 bases to trimming and J lost 4 bases, with 9 bases between them. CDR3: CASSPPAYNEQFF. The CDR3 DNA is TGTGCCAGCAGTCCCCCGGCGTACAATGAGCAGTTCTTC.

The chain employs TRBV5-5 and TRBJ2-7; D not resolved. From germline, CDR1 is SGHKS and CDR2 YYEKEE (reference sequence). This CDR3 region has 16 residues. V dropped 0 bases and J dropped 0 bases, with 13 bases sitting between them. The CDR3 nucleotides are TGTGCCAGCAGCTTGGAGTTTGCACTACCCTCCTACGAGCAGTACTTC. Amino acid sequence: CASSLEFALPSYEQYF.

This clone has more than one count but fewer than ten. The chain is built from TRBV5-4 and TRBJ1-5; 7 bases align to TRBD1. Germline CDR1 and CDR2: SGHNT and YYREEE (reference sequence). This CDR3 is built from 15 residues. The V gene end was trimmed by 5 bases and the J gene end by 4 bases; junction bases not matched to a gene: 9. The CDR3 protein is CASSPQGEENQPQHF. The CDR3 region has the DNA TGTGCCAGCAGTCCCCAGGGGGAGGAGAATCAGCCCCAGCATTTT.

V gene TRBV13 combines with J gene TRBJ2-7, with D maybe TRBD1 (6 bases). Deletions cut 3 bases from V and 6 bases from J, with 18 bases between. CDR3 length: 15 amino acids. Germline values: CDR1 PRHDT, CDR2 FYEKMQ (reference sequence). This chain's CDR3 is CASSLTLTGNGEQYF. The CDR3 DNA reads TGTGCCAGCAGCTTGACCCTAACAGGGAACGGCGAGCAGTACTTC.

CDR3 sequence (DNA): TGTGCCAGCAGCCCAAGCGAAGCCCCTTATGGGAACTACGAGCAGTACTTC. Its protein is CASSPSEAPYGNYEQYF. J is TRBJ2-7 and V is TRBV9; D is undetermined. CDR1 and CDR2 from the germline V gene are SGDLS and YYNGEE. Trimming took off 4 bases at V and 3 bases at J, with 23 bases between the two ends. The CDR3 totals 17 residues. Using reference TRBV9 and TRBJ2-7 for the parts outside the CDR3, the full variable domain is DSGVTQTPKHLITATGQRVTLRCSPRSGDLSVYWYQQSLDQGLQFLIQYYNGEERAKGNILERFSAQQFPDLHSELNLSSLELGDSALYFCASSPSEAPYGNYEQYFGPGTRLTVT.

The chain joins TRBV4-3 to TRBJ2-5; 7 nucleotides align to TRBD2. Germline V gene data show CDR1 as LGHNA and CDR2 as YSLEER. Unmatched junction bases numbered 2, after V lost 0 bases and J lost 1 base. The CDR3 is 15 amino acids. The CDR3 here is CASSQERGVQETQYF. CDR3 coding DNA: TGCGCCAGCAGCCAAGAACGGGGGGTCCAAGAGACCCAGTACTTC.

The table lists this clone with a count of one. The CDR3: CASSLVTGAPYGYTF. The CDR3 DNA is TGTGCCAGCAGCTTAGTAACAGGGGCCCCTTATGGCTACACCTTC. The V call is TRBV7-9, the J call TRBJ1-2, with TRBD1 matching 7 bases. V was clipped by 1 base and J by 5 bases; unmatched bases: 7. The CDR3 covers 15 residues. Per germline, CDR1 SEHNR and CDR2 FQNEAQ (reference sequence).

This chain joins TRBV7-9 and TRBJ2-7, with D uncertain. Deletions cut 5 bases from V and 0 bases from J, with 17 bases between. The CDR3 runs 16 residues. CDR1 is SEHNR, CDR2 FQNEAQ, per germline (reference sequence). CDR3 residues: CASSQPKDQYSYEQYF. The CDR3 bases are TGTGCCAGCAGCCAACCCAAGGACCAATACTCCTACGAGCAGTACTTC.

This chain connects TRBV10-3 to TRBJ2-3; TRBD2 aligns across 7 bases. The CDR3 totals 16 residues. Germline trimming cut 4 bases from V and 5 bases from J; bases unmatched to any gene: 12. Per the germline V gene, CDR1 is ENHRY and CDR2 is SYGVKD. Here the CDR3 DNA reads TGTGCCATCAGTGGGGCCATTTGGGGGGGGTTAGATACGCAGTATTTT. Translation: CAISGAIWGGLDTQYF.

The rearrangement links TRBV7-2 to TRBJ1-2; D not certain. V was clipped by 2 bases and J by 4 bases, with 8 bases between them. The germline gives CDR1 SGHTA, CDR2 FQGNSA. The CDR3 runs 13 residues. Written as DNA, the CDR3 is TGTGCCAGCAGCTTATTAGGAACCTATGGCTACACCTTC. Amino acids: CASSLLGTYGYTF.